Listed below are T cell receptor beta chains from one sample, sequenced in a study of CD8 T cells in ankylosing spondylitis. MiXCR, run by TCRdb on the 5' RACE reads, gives a single entry per CDR3 protein. Altogether about 210,000 distinct CDR3 sequences are present, around 6.6% being singletons, with the ten largest covering 11% to 15%. Sequenced input: blood, either unsorted or a sorted T cell fraction (not recorded which). The receptors were gathered from a male donor with ankylosing spondylitis. Each CDR3 is given with its conserved first and last residue. D genes are given only for firm matches. Size is omitted from some rows. Given values are once, few, many or a class for expanded clones.

size: -
J: TRBJ2-7
D: -
V: TRBV20-1
CDR3: CSAGTGTVPYEQYF
DNA: TGCAGTGCTGGCACCGGGACGGTACCCTACGAGCAGTACTTC

size: many
J: TRBJ2-2
D: -
V: TRBV7-9
CDR3: CASSLGTGELFF
DNA: TGTGCCAGCAGCTTGGGGACCGGGGAGCTGTTTTTT

size: many
J: TRBJ1-2
D: TRBD1
V: TRBV7-9
CDR3: CASSAYGQAYTYYGYTF
DNA: TGTGCCAGCAGCGCATACGGACAGGCATATACTTATTATGGCTACACCTTC

size: many
J: TRBJ2-1
D: TRBD2
V: TRBV9
CDR3: CASSVSFSGGYNEQFF
DNA: TGTGCCAGCAGCGTATCTTTTAGCGGGGGGTACAATGAGCAGTTCTTC

size: many
J: TRBJ2-7
D: TRBD1
V: TRBV7-9
CDR3: CASSSRTGRPYEQYF
DNA: TGTGCCAGCAGCTCAAGGACAGGCCGACCCTACGAGCAGTACTTC

size: few
J: TRBJ2-7
D: -
V: TRBV7-9
CDR3: CASRPGGASSAEQYF
DNA: TGTGCCAGCAGGCCCGGAGGCGCCAGCAGTGCCGAGCAGTACTTC

size: many
J: TRBJ2-1
D: TRBD2
V: TRBV11-1
CDR3: CASRSAGTYGTSGNYNEQFF
DNA: TGTGCCAGCAGGTCAGCCGGGACTTACGGGACTAGCGGGAACTACAATGAGCAGTTCTTC

size: many
J: TRBJ1-1
D: -
V: TRBV12-3/TRBV12-4
CDR3: CASSLSGWTEAFF
DNA: TGTGCCAGCAGTTTAAGCGGATGGACTGAAGCTTTCTTT

size: many
J: TRBJ2-7
D: -
V: TRBV9
CDR3: CASSVGDPSYEQYF
DNA: TGTGCCAGCAGCGTAGGGGACCCCTCCTACGAGCAGTACTTC

size: few
J: TRBJ2-4
D: -
V: TRBV6-1
CDR3: CASSALQGRVFLAKNIQYF
DNA: TGTGCCAGCAGTGCCCTACAGGGGAGGGTCTTTCTAGCCAAAAACATTCAGTACTTC

size: -
J: TRBJ2-5
D: TRBD2
V: TRBV7-6
CDR3: CASSLEAGTSRGETQYF
DNA: TGTGCCAGCAGCTTAGAAGCCGGGACTAGCAGGGGAGAGACCCAGTACTTC

size: many
J: TRBJ1-1
D: -
V: TRBV7-9
CDR3: CASSSGAFF
DNA: TGTGCCAGCAGCTCCGGGGCTTTCTTT

size: -
J: TRBJ2-3
D: TRBD1
V: TRBV11-2
CDR3: CASGLIDWTGSSADTQYF
DNA: TGTGCCAGCGGCTTAATTGATTGGACAGGGTCGTCGGCAGATACGCAGTATTTT

size: few
J: TRBJ1-2
D: -
V: TRBV20-1
CDR3: CSAALAGQDYGYTF
DNA: TGCAGTGCTGCATTGGCGGGACAAGACTATGGCTACACCTTC

size: many
J: TRBJ2-7
D: -
V: TRBV28
CDR3: CASSPRASGLYEQYF
DNA: TGTGCCAGCAGTCCACGCGCATCAGGACTCTACGAGCAGTACTTC

size: -
J: TRBJ1-2
D: -
V: TRBV20-1
CDR3: CSARGWLTNYGYTF
DNA: TGCAGTGCTAGAGGTTGGCTTACTAACTATGGCTACACCTTC

size: few
J: TRBJ2-2
D: -
V: TRBV7-8
CDR3: CASSFARTTLITGELFF
DNA: TGTGCCAGCAGCTTCGCCCGGACTACCCTTATCACCGGGGAGCTGTTTTTT

size: many
J: TRBJ2-7
D: -
V: TRBV7-9
CDR3: CASSPGLREYEQYF
DNA: TGTGCCAGCAGCCCAGGGCTGAGGGAGTACGAGCAGTACTTC

size: -
J: TRBJ1-6
D: -
V: TRBV7-9
CDR3: CATRGLYNSPLHF
DNA: TGTGCCACCCGGGGGCTATATAATTCACCCCTCCACTTT

size: many
J: TRBJ1-5
D: TRBD1
V: TRBV7-8
CDR3: CASSHQQGYSNQPQHF
DNA: TGTGCCAGCAGCCATCAACAGGGGTATAGCAATCAGCCCCAGCATTTT

size: many
J: TRBJ2-5
D: -
V: TRBV20-1
CDR3: CSARFNGEQETQYF
DNA: TGCAGTGCTAGATTTAACGGGGAACAAGAGACCCAGTACTTC

size: -
J: TRBJ1-2
D: -
V: TRBV16
CDR3: CASSQVADWEGYTF
DNA: TGTGCCAGCAGCCAAGTCGCGGATTGGGAAGGCTACACCTTC

size: many
J: TRBJ2-2
D: -
V: TRBV5-1
CDR3: CASSLTGDFTGELFF
DNA: TGCGCCAGCAGCTTGACAGGGGACTTCACCGGGGAGCTGTTTTTT

size: -
J: TRBJ2-1
D: TRBD1
V: TRBV5-6
CDR3: CASSLGGGGEQFF
DNA: TGTGCCAGCAGCTTGGGAGGGGGCGGTGAGCAGTTCTTC

size: many
J: TRBJ1-2
D: TRBD1
V: TRBV6-1
CDR3: CASRGGTGASLYGYTF
DNA: TGTGCCAGCAGAGGAGGGACAGGCGCCTCTCTCTATGGCTACACCTTC

size: many
J: TRBJ2-5
D: -
V: TRBV4-1
CDR3: CASSQIGSQETQYF
DNA: TGCGCCAGCAGCCAAATAGGATCTCAAGAGACCCAGTACTTC

size: many
J: TRBJ2-7
D: -
V: TRBV12-3/TRBV12-4
CDR3: CASTDKSYEQYF
DNA: TGTGCCAGCACTGACAAATCCTACGAGCAGTACTTC

size: many
J: TRBJ1-2
D: TRBD1
V: TRBV12-3/TRBV12-4
CDR3: CASSFGAGGYGYTF
DNA: TGTGCCAGCAGTTTCGGGGCAGGGGGCTATGGCTACACCTTC

size: many
J: TRBJ1-2
D: -
V: TRBV16
CDR3: CASSPGTPGETF
DNA: TGTGCCAGCAGCCCCGGAACCCCAGGGGAGACCTTC

size: many
J: TRBJ1-2
D: -
V: TRBV24-1
CDR3: CATSQIIGLGYTF
DNA: TGTGCCACCAGTCAGATTATAGGTCTGGGCTACACCTTC

size: many
J: TRBJ2-7
D: -
V: TRBV7-9
CDR3: CASSYRDTYEQYF
DNA: TGTGCCAGCAGCTACAGGGATACCTACGAGCAGTACTTC

size: once
J: TRBJ1-1
D: -
V: TRBV19
CDR3: CASSISGAGAFF
DNA: TGTGCCAGTAGTATATCGGGGGCCGGAGCTTTCTTT

size: -
J: TRBJ2-1
D: -
V: TRBV7-7
CDR3: CASSPILNEQFF
DNA: TGTGCTAGCAGCCCGATACTCAATGAGCAGTTCTTC

size: -
J: TRBJ2-1
D: TRBD2
V: TRBV29-1
CDR3: CSVELAGVLGEQFF
DNA: TGCAGCGTTGAGCTAGCGGGGGTGCTAGGTGAGCAGTTCTTC

size: -
J: TRBJ1-4
D: -
V: TRBV12-3/TRBV12-4
CDR3: CASSPRGGSNEKLFF
DNA: TGTGCCAGCAGTCCCCGGGGAGGGAGTAATGAAAAACTGTTTTTT

size: many
J: TRBJ1-2
D: -
V: TRBV2
CDR3: CASFPGGGYTF
DNA: TGTGCCAGTTTTCCCGGGGGTGGCTACACCTTC

size: many
J: TRBJ2-7
D: -
V: TRBV4-2
CDR3: CASSQVLTTSSYEQYF
DNA: TGTGCCAGCAGCCAAGTTCTGACGACCTCCTCCTACGAGCAGTACTTC

size: many
J: TRBJ2-5
D: TRBD1
V: TRBV27
CDR3: CASSMTGHFIQETQYF
DNA: TGTGCCAGCAGTATGACAGGGCATTTTATCCAAGAGACCCAGTACTTC

size: many
J: TRBJ1-5
D: -
V: TRBV19
CDR3: CASMDGRAQHF
DNA: TGTGCCAGTATGGACGGACGGGCCCAGCATTTT

size: many
J: TRBJ2-3
D: TRBD2
V: TRBV7-7
CDR3: CASSLALTSGSDTQYF
DNA: TGTGCTAGCAGCTTAGCACTGACTAGCGGGAGCGATACGCAGTATTTT

size: many
J: TRBJ2-6
D: -
V: TRBV7-8
CDR3: CASSLRLSGANVLTF
DNA: TGTGCCAGCAGCTTACGGTTATCTGGGGCCAACGTCCTGACTTTC

size: -
J: TRBJ1-1
D: TRBD1
V: TRBV30
CDR3: CAWSFEGAGGNTEAFF
DNA: TGTGCCTGGAGTTTCGAAGGGGCAGGGGGGAACACTGAAGCTTTCTTT

size: few
J: TRBJ2-1
D: TRBD1
V: TRBV5-5
CDR3: CASSFPGTGDNEQFF
DNA: TGTGCCAGCAGCTTTCCCGGGACAGGGGACAATGAGCAGTTCTTC

size: many
J: TRBJ2-1
D: TRBD1
V: TRBV24-1
CDR3: CATSDVTYRGAPGDEQFF
DNA: TGTGCCACCAGTGATGTAACCTACAGGGGAGCCCCTGGGGATGAGCAGTTCTTC

size: many
J: TRBJ2-7
D: TRBD2
V: TRBV29-1
CDR3: CSAKSSGILREQYF
DNA: TGCAGCGCCAAATCTAGCGGGATCTTACGGGAGCAGTACTTC

size: many
J: TRBJ1-3
D: -
V: TRBV7-9
CDR3: CASPTGSGNTIYF
DNA: TGTGCCAGCCCGACAGGCTCTGGAAACACCATATATTTT

size: few
J: TRBJ2-7
D: -
V: TRBV29-1
CDR3: CSVGLRTDAYEQYF
DNA: TGCAGCGTTGGCCTTAGGACTGACGCCTACGAGCAGTACTTC

size: many
J: TRBJ2-1
D: TRBD1
V: TRBV2
CDR3: CASTDGDSLYNEQFF
DNA: TGTGCCAGCACCGACGGGGACAGTCTATACAATGAGCAGTTCTTC

size: once
J: TRBJ1-1
D: -
V: TRBV19
CDR3: CASGLGAFF
DNA: TGTGCCAGTGGGCTCGGAGCTTTCTTT

size: -
J: TRBJ1-1
D: -
V: TRBV5-1
CDR3: CASSMGLGGPEAFF
DNA: TGCGCCAGCAGCATGGGACTCGGGGGTCCTGAAGCTTTCTTT

size: many
J: TRBJ2-7
D: -
V: TRBV4-2
CDR3: CASSPRTDAYEQYF
DNA: TGTGCCAGCAGCCCGAGGACCGATGCCTACGAGCAGTACTTC

size: -
J: TRBJ1-1
D: TRBD1
V: TRBV7-2
CDR3: CASTTRGQSTEAFF
DNA: TGTGCCAGCACCACCAGGGGGCAAAGCACTGAAGCTTTCTTT

size: many
J: TRBJ2-7
D: -
V: TRBV7-2
CDR3: CASTLRRGEQYF
DNA: TGTGCCAGCACCCTAAGGAGGGGTGAGCAGTACTTC

size: -
J: TRBJ2-7
D: TRBD1
V: TRBV6-5
CDR3: CASSFDRAEGYEQYF
DNA: TGTGCCAGCAGTTTCGACAGGGCTGAGGGCTACGAGCAGTACTTC

size: few
J: TRBJ2-1
D: -
V: TRBV19
CDR3: CASSIASLNEQFF
DNA: TGTGCCAGTAGTATAGCATCATTAAATGAGCAGTTCTTC

size: many
J: TRBJ2-3
D: -
V: TRBV11-1
CDR3: CASSFGAADTQYF
DNA: TGTGCCAGCAGCTTCGGAGCGGCGGATACGCAGTATTTT